This is a list of T cell receptor beta chains from one sample in a study of Ad26.COV2.S vaccination and SARS-CoV-2 variants. Libraries were prepared by immunoSEQ multiplex PCR; TCRdb keeps only in-frame clonotypes and omits some of them. The table records about 480,000 clones, roughly 89% of them present only once. The sample was peripheral blood, taken in a trial of Ad26.COV2.S vaccine versus placebo. The receptors were sampled from a person aged 18-65 years who received the Ad26.COV2.S COVID-19 vaccine or a placebo. CDR3s include the opening cysteine and the closing phenylalanine or tryptophan. The order of the fields is D gene, CDR3 length, J gene, V gene, clone size, CDR3 DNA, CDR3 protein. The D gene is left open where the match is weak. The size entry is marked missing in some rows and otherwise reads once, few, many or a size class.

>-|15|TRBJ1-2|TRBV15|-
TGTGCCACCAGCAGAGATCGGCCGGGGATGGATGGCTACACCTTC
CATSRDRPGMDGYTF
>-|20|TRBJ2-5|TRBV24-1|-
TGTGCCACCAGTAGCCCTGGTTGGGGAGCGGGCAGATTGTACCAAGAGACCCAGTACTTC
CATSSPGWGAGRLYQETQYF
>-|13|TRBJ2-1|TRBV27|-
TGTGCCAGCAGTATCCGTGGGGACAATGAGCAGTTCTTC
CASSIRGDNEQFF
>TRBD2|16|TRBJ2-3|TRBV5-1|-
TGCGCCAGCAGCTTCGTGAGCGGGAGGGCCCCAGATACGCAGTATTTT
CASSFVSGRAPDTQYF
>-|13|TRBJ1-1|TRBV4-3|-
TGCGCCAGCAGCCAAGATGCGGGGACCCTTGCCCGATTT
CASSQDAGTLARF
>-|14|TRBJ2-7|TRBV7-2|-
TGTGCCAGCAGCTTAGGGAGCGGAACCTACGAGCAGTACTTC
CASSLGSGTYEQYF
>-|16|TRBJ2-7|TRBV7-2|-
TGTGCCAGCAGCTTAGGACAGTTTGGCGTCCCCTACGAGCAGTACTTC
CASSLGQFGVPYEQYF
>-|15|TRBJ1-1|TRBV30|few
TGTGCCTGGAGTGTAATGGTGCGGAGGAAGACTGAAGCTTTCTTT
CAWSVMVRRKTEAFF
>-|12|TRBJ2-2|TRBV18|-
TGTGCCAGCTCACCTATCCCCCCGGGGCTGTTTTTT
CASSPIPPGLFF
>-|17|TRBJ2-1|TRBV7-8|-
TGTGCCAGCAGCTTAGCGTCGACTCGGGAAATCTTCGATGAGCAGTTCTTC
CASSLASTREIFDEQFF
>-|12|TRBJ2-7|TRBV10-3|-
TGTGCCATCAGTGAGACCATTTACGAGCAGTACTTC
CAISETIYEQYF
>TRBD2|17|TRBJ2-1|TRBV5-1|-
TGCGCCAGCGCACTAGCGGGAGGCAGGTCTGAGTACAATGAGCAGTTCTTC
CASALAGGRSEYNEQFF
>-|10|TRBJ2-1|TRBV29-1|-
TGCAGCGTTGAGGAGGGGAAGCAGTTCTTC
CSVEEGKQFF
>-|14|TRBJ2-2|TRBV23-1|-
TGCGCCAGCAGTCAGGATACGAACACCGGGGAGCTGTTTTTT
CASSQDTNTGELFF
>TRBD1|17|TRBJ1-6|TRBV6-6|-
TGTGCCAGCAGTCCAAACGGACAGGGGGCAAATAATTCACCCCTCCACTTT
CASSPNGQGANNSPLHF
>-|13|TRBJ1-2|TRBV30|once
TGTGCCTGGAGTTCCGGAGCTAACTATGGCTACACCTTC
CAWSSGANYGYTF
>TRBD2|15|TRBJ2-3|TRBV7-3|many
TGTGCCAGCAGCGGTTTAGCGGGCTCGGTAGATACGCAGTATTTT
CASSGLAGSVDTQYF
>-|17|TRBJ2-1|TRBV7-2|-
TGTGCCAGCAGCCCCAGGAGGTGGGGCGGCGAGGAGGATGAGCAGTTCTTC
CASSPRRWGGEEDEQFF
>-|16|TRBJ1-3|TRBV18|-
TGTGCCAGCTCACCACTCTCGGACGGTACTGGAAACACCATATATTTT
CASSPLSDGTGNTIYF
>-|14|TRBJ2-1|TRBV10-3|-
TGTGCCATCAGTGAGTCTGTAAGGGTACGCCGGGGATTCTTC
CAISESVRVRRGFF
>-|16|TRBJ1-5|TRBV7-9|-
TGTGCCAGCAGCCCGGGCGGGGCAGTGGAAGCGGGGCCCCAGCATTTT
CASSPGGAVEAGPQHF
>-|11|TRBJ2-1|TRBV18|-
TGTGCCAGCTCACCCGAAGATGGGCAGTTCTTC
CASSPEDGQFF
>-|14|TRBJ2-7|TRBV28|-
TGTGCCAGCAAGGGCAGGGCTAGGCCCTACGAGCAGTACTTC
CASKGRARPYEQYF
>-|16|TRBJ2-3|TRBV2|-
TGTGCCAGCAGTGGTACGACGGCCACTAGCACAGATACGCAGTATTTT
CASSGTTATSTDTQYF
>-|13|TRBJ2-5|TRBV9|-
TGTGCCAGCAGCACCGACGGGAGACAGACCCAGTACTTC
CASSTDGRQTQYF
>TRBD1|17|TRBJ1-2|TRBV10-2|-
TGCGCCAGCAGTGACGTAGGACAGGGGGCGCAAGACTATGGCTACACCTTC
CASSDVGQGAQDYGYTF
>TRBD2|15|TRBJ2-7|TRBV6-5|-
TGTGCCAGCACTGGAACTAGCGCGATTCCTAGGGAGCAGTACTTC
CASTGTSAIPREQYF
>-|15|TRBJ2-5|TRBV7-9|-
TGTGCCAGCAGCTTAGCTACAGGGAGACCGGAGACCCAGTACTTC
CASSLATGRPETQYF
>-|13|TRBJ1-2|TRBV29-1|-
TGCAGCGTTAAAAAGACATCTTCCTATGGCTACACCTTC
CSVKKTSSYGYTF
>-|14|TRBJ1-4|TRBV28|-
TGTGCCAGCAGTTTATTCGGTATAGGAGAAAAACTGTTTTTT
CASSLFGIGEKLFF
>TRBD1|16|TRBJ2-5|TRBV27|few
TGTGCCAGCAGTTTAAGGGGACAGGTTAACCAAGAGACCCAGTACTTC
CASSLRGQVNQETQYF
>-|15|TRBJ1-1|TRBV7-9|-
TGTGCCAGCAGCACCGCAGAGAGGCCTCGCGCTGAAGCTTTCTTT
CASSTAERPRAEAFF
>-|12|TRBJ2-3|TRBV7-9|-
TGTGCCAGCAGCTTAGCAGGTGACCCTGGGTATTTT
CASSLAGDPGYF
>-|13|TRBJ1-4|TRBV2|-
TGTGCCAGCAGTGCCTTTGGTTTTGAAAAACTGTTTTTT
CASSAFGFEKLFF
>-|13|TRBJ2-5|TRBV10-3|-
TGTGCCATCGGCGGGGTGGGACAAGAGACCCAGTACTTC
CAIGGVGQETQYF
>-|14|TRBJ1-1|TRBV7-8|-
TGTGCCAGCAGCTTAGGCGGAGGGAACACTGAAGCTTTCTTT
CASSLGGGNTEAFF
>TRBD1|12|TRBJ1-2|TRBV29-1|-
TGCAGCGCCGGGACAGAAAACTATGGCTACACCTTC
CSAGTENYGYTF
>TRBD2|15|TRBJ2-1|TRBV2|once
TGTGCCAGCAACCGACTAGCGGGAGTCTCCAATGAGCAGTTCTTC
CASNRLAGVSNEQFF
>-|15|TRBJ2-2|TRBV4-3|-
TGCGCCAGCAGCCACGAAACAGGGTCGGCCGGGGAGCTGTTTTTT
CASSHETGSAGELFF
>TRBD1|14|TRBJ2-2|TRBV19|-
TGTGCCAGTATCGGCAGGGGGCCAACCGGGGAGCTGTTTTTT
CASIGRGPTGELFF
>TRBD2|15|TRBJ2-7|TRBV5-4|-
TGTGCCAGCAGGTCCGGGACTAGCGCGTGGGGGGAGCAGTACTTC
CASRSGTSAWGEQYF
>-|12|TRBJ2-2|TRBV5-5|-
TGTGCCAGCAGCTTGGGCTTCGGGGAGCTGTTTTTT
CASSLGFGELFF
>-|15|TRBJ2-1|TRBV19|-
TGTGCCAGTAGTACGGGGGGCTGGGAGCAAGATGAGCAGTTCTTC
CASSTGGWEQDEQFF
>-|15|TRBJ1-3|TRBV18|-
TGTGCCAGCTCACCCTCGGGAGAGGGCGCAGTCACCATATATTTT
CASSPSGEGAVTIYF
>-|12|TRBJ1-2|TRBV11-2|few
TGTGCCAGCAGCGCTACAGGGTTTGGAGACACCTTC
CASSATGFGDTF
>-|14|TRBJ1-2|TRBV28|few
TGTGCCAGCAGCATTGAGCAAGGGGACTATGGCTACACCTTC
CASSIEQGDYGYTF